A single T cell receptor beta chain is shown here with its context. TCRdb re-analysed the RT-PCR reads in MiXCR, keeping a single row per CDR3 protein. The sample shows hundreds of thousands of distinct CDR3 sequences, about 11% of them seen only once. This sample was included in a study of response to subunit inactivated influenza vaccine. The length of the CDR3 is 17 residues. Germline CDR1 KGHDR, CDR2 SFDVKD. The V gene lost 1 base and the J gene lost 0 bases, with 13 bases spanning the gap. These records were also assigned to another study, of T cells expressing NK-cell markers. Turning to that study: As the method of synthesis, 5'RACE template switching with UMIs yielded TCR beta cDNA. Within the sequenced cohort of eight donors, seven exhibited HCMV seropositivity and one was seronegative. The same clonotypes also predominated in the CD3+CD56-NKG2C+ fraction of a few donors. Whether expanded NKG2C-expressing T cell clones recognize HCMV is unknown.

This sequence originates from a man aged 50-59 years who received an inactivated influenza vaccine. The chain has TRBV24-1 and TRBJ2-3, with D possibly matching TRBD2 (5 bases). The sample in question was PBMCs from blood, obtained on the day of vaccination. CDR3 DNA: TGTGCCACCAGTGATTTTATAGGCGGGCAGAGCACAGATACGCAGTATTTT. Translating gives CATSDFIGGQSTDTQYF.